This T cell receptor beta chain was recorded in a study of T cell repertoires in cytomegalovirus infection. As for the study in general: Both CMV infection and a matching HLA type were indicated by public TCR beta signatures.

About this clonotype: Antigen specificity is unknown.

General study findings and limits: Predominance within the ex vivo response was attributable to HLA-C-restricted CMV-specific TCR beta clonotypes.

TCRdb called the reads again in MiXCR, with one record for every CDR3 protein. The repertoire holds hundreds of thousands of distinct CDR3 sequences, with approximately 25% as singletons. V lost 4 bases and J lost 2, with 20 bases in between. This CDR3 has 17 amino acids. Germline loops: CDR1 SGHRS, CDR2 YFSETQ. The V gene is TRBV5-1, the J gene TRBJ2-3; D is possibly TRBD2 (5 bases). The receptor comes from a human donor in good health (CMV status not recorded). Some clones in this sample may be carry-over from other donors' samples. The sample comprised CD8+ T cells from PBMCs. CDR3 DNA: TGCGCCAGCAGCCCAGGCTGGGAGTCTGTCTACACAGATACGCAGTATTTT. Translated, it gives CASSPGWESVYTDTQYF.